A single T cell receptor (beta chain) is shown here with its context. Its antigen is still unknown. These data originate in a study of T cell responses to AZD1222 COVID-19 vaccine. General study points: The peak T cell response came first, and repertoires were sampled only after it. The donor group comprised mostly white British people and more females; the analysis possibly underestimated clonal diversity.

Libraries were prepared by immunoSEQ multiplex PCR; TCRdb keeps only in-frame clonotypes and omits some of them. The sample has nearly 200,000 clones, about 93% seen once. This CDR3 is 15 amino acids long. V was pared by 2 bases and J by 6 bases, with 15 bases between. The V gene's germline CDR1 is SGHKS and CDR2 YYEKEE (reference sequence). The clonotype was recovered from an adult who received the AZD1222 COVID-19 vaccine. Specimen: peripheral blood, collected 28 days after the second AZD1222 dose. The V call is TRBV5-5, the J call TRBJ2-1, with a weak D call TRBD1 (6 bases). The chain's CDR3 is CASSLNRELGNEQFF. The CDR3 DNA follows: TGTGCCAGCAGCTTAAACAGGGAATTGGGCAATGAGCAGTTCTTC.